Each of the 28 T cell receptor beta chains below was sequenced from the same sample in a study of blood T cell repertoires in COVID-19 (dated by TCRdb to about 2020). The library was obtained by the immunoSEQ multiplex PCR assay. As stored in TCRdb, this immuneACCESS dataset retains in-frame rearrangements with V and J assigned. A fraction of the clones does not appear; measured against another copy, unresolved V genes explain less than half of the discrepancy, and the remainder lacks a known reason. The sample table records 88,000 or so clones; 75% to 85% of these occur just once. The top ten clonotypes cover more than 20% of the sample. The sequenced material came from peripheral blood. These receptors were obtained from a human donor in a cohort sampled during active COVID-19.

This clone has only one observation. The V and J genes are TRBV18 and TRBJ2-3; TRBD2 might be the D (5 bases). This CDR3 spans 13 amino acids. The V gene lost 4 bases and the J gene lost 4 bases, with 9 bases spanning the gap. Per germline, CDR1 KGHSH and CDR2 LQKENI. The CDR3 protein is CASSQGSPDTQYF. In DNA, the CDR3 is TGTGCCAGCTCACAAGGGAGTCCAGATACGCAGTATTTT.

This clone was seen a single time. The chain links TRBV7-9 to TRBJ2-1, with TRBD2 matching 8 bases. The CDR3 spans 16 residues. Germline V gene lookup returns CDR1 SEHNR and CDR2 FQNEAQ (reference sequence). V lost 5 bases and J lost 7; bases outside the gene matches: 13. CDR3 sequence: CASSPDWAGGRNEQFF. The CDR3 DNA is TGTGCCAGCAGCCCCGACTGGGCGGGAGGTCGAAATGAGCAGTTCTTC. Full variable domain (rest looked up from reference TRBV7-9 and TRBJ2-1): DTGVSQNPRHKITKRGQNVTFRCDPISEHNRLYWYRQTLGQGPEFLTYFQNEAQLEKSRLLSDRFSAERPKGSFSTLEIQRTEQGDSAMYLCASSPDWAGGRNEQFFGPGTRLTVL.

The chain links TRBV6-6 to TRBJ2-3; possibly TRBD2 for D (5 bases). V was trimmed by 6 bases and J by 2 bases, leaving 18 bases between them. Per the germline V gene, CDR1 is MNHNY and CDR2 is SVGAGI (reference sequence). The CDR3 loop spans 16 amino acids. The CDR3 spells CASRTSIGGSTDTQYF. DNA of the CDR3: TGTGCCAGCAGGACTTCCATCGGAGGATCCACAGATACGCAGTATTTT.

J is TRBJ2-7 and V is TRBV4-1; D uncertain. The CDR3 is made up of 15 amino acids. V was trimmed by 0 bases and J by 2 bases, leaving 11 bases between them. Germline CDR1 MGHRA, CDR2 YSYEKL. The CDR3 reads CASSQDSHRPYEQYF. CDR3 DNA: TGCGCCAGCAGCCAAGATAGTCACAGACCCTACGAGCAGTACTTC.

The J gene is TRBJ1-1, the V gene TRBV28; 7 nucleotides agree with TRBD1. Trimming took 3 bases from V and 1 from J; bases not matched to a gene: 11. The length of the CDR3 is 17 residues. Germline assignment: CDR1 MDHEN and CDR2 SYDVKM. CDR3 bases: TGTGCCAGCAGTTTTTCCCTGGTTGGGACAGCGAACACTGAAGCTTTCTTT. Amino acid sequence: CASSFSLVGTANTEAFF.

The chain employs TRBV24-1 and TRBJ2-5; D ambiguous. The CDR3 loop spans 13 amino acids. Germline loops: CDR1 KGHDR, CDR2 SFDVKD. V was pared by 2 bases and J by 0 bases, with 3 bases between. The CDR3 protein is CATSDSYQETQYF. CDR3 nucleotide sequence: TGTGCCACCAGTGATTCGTACCAAGAGACCCAGTACTTC.

J is TRBJ2-3 and V is TRBV15; weak D call: TRBD2 (5 bases). The germline V and J ends were trimmed by 9 bases and 1 base, with 17 bases remaining between them. CDR3 size: 15 residues. Germline CDR1 reads LNHNV; CDR2 reads YYDKDF (reference sequence). CDR3 nucleotide sequence: TGTGCCACGGGGAAGCGGAGCGGTGGCACAGATACGCAGTATTTT. Residues: CATGKRSGGTDTQYF.

The sample holds a few counts of this clone. The chain uses TRBV7-9 and TRBJ2-7; 11 bases align to TRBD2. CDR1 and CDR2 (germline): SEHNR, FQNEAQ (reference sequence). V lost 4 bases to trimming and J lost 2 bases; unmatched junction nucleotides: 4. CDR3 length equals 15 residues. The CDR3 DNA follows: TGTGCCAGCAGCTATGGGACTAGCGGTCCCTACGAGCAGTACTTC. Amino acid sequence: CASSYGTSGPYEQYF.

The genes are TRBV19 and TRBJ2-5; D possibly corresponds to TRBD2 (6 bases). The CDR3 loop spans 14 amino acids. Trimming removed 3 bases at V and 3 bases at J, with 11 bases between. The germline V gene encodes CDR1 LNHDA and CDR2 SQIVND (reference sequence). In nucleotides, the CDR3 is TGTGCCAGTAGTATGAGGGAGGCTAAAGAGACCCAGTACTTC. Translated: CASSMREAKETQYF.

The chain couples TRBV27 to TRBJ1-5; TRBD1 matches at 9 bases. Trimming cost V 3 bases and J 2 bases; bases outside gene matches: 2. The CDR3 totals 15 residues. Germline V gene lookup returns CDR1 MNHEY and CDR2 SMNVEV (reference sequence). CDR3 in amino acids: CASSLDRGGNQPQHF. CDR3 nucleotides: TGTGCCAGCAGTTTGGACAGGGGAGGCAATCAGCCCCAGCATTTT.

The V and J genes are TRBV7-9 and TRBJ2-3, with 8 positions matching TRBD2. There are 17 residues in the CDR3. CDR1 and CDR2 (germline): SEHNR, FQNEAQ (reference sequence). J was trimmed by 0 bases and V by 2 bases; bases with no gene match: 7. The CDR3 here is CASSLTVREVSTDTQYF. In nucleotides, the CDR3 is TGTGCCAGCAGCTTAACGGTGCGGGAGGTAAGCACAGATACGCAGTATTTT. Full variable domain (rest looked up from reference TRBV7-9 and TRBJ2-3): DTGVSQNPRHKITKRGQNVTFRCDPISEHNRLYWYRQTLGQGPEFLTYFQNEAQLEKSRLLSDRFSAERPKGSFSTLEIQRTEQGDSAMYLCASSLTVREVSTDTQYFGPGTRLTVL.

V is TRBV6-6 and J is TRBJ2-3; weak D call: TRBD1 (6 bases). The V gene lost 6 bases and the J gene lost 5 bases, with 15 bases spanning the gap. CDR3 length equals 14 residues. The germline V gene has CDR1 MNHNY and CDR2 SVGAGI (reference sequence). CDR3 loop: CASSPGHSGDTQYF. CDR3 sequence (DNA): TGTGCCAGCAGCCCGGGACATTCTGGAGATACGCAGTATTTT.

This chain uses TRBV19 with TRBJ2-2, with a tentative D call TRBD2 (5 bases). The germline CDR1 and CDR2 sequences are LNHDA and SQIVND (reference sequence). The V gene lost 6 bases and the J gene lost 0 bases, with 14 bases spanning the gap. The CDR3 is 16 amino acids. The CDR3 region has the DNA TGTGCCAGTAGACAAAGCGGAGCCGCGAACACCGGGGAGCTGTTTTTT. Encoded protein: CASRQSGAANTGELFF.

The chain employs TRBV11-2 and TRBJ2-3; no firm D call. V was shortened by 5 bases and J by 5 bases, with 2 bases between the two germline ends. The CDR3 is made up of 10 amino acids. Germline lookup yields CDR1 SGHAT and CDR2 FQNNGV. The CDR3 loop is CASSQDTQYF. DNA for the CDR3: TGTGCCAGCAGCCAAGATACGCAGTATTTT.

The chain carries TRBV24-1 and TRBJ2-3; TRBD1 agrees at 12 bases. CDR3 length equals 17 residues. Looked up from germline, CDR1 is KGHDR and CDR2 is SFDVKD. V dropped 3 bases and J dropped 3; count of bases not matched to a gene: 6. The CDR3 sequence: CATSDRPGQGATDTQYF. The CDR3 DNA reads TGTGCCACCAGTGATAGACCGGGACAGGGGGCAACAGATACGCAGTATTTT.

This clone has more than one count but fewer than ten. The junction shows a germline mismatch at one end, possibly a read error. The chain recombines TRBV20-1 with TRBJ1-6; D might be TRBD1 (5 bases). The germline V gene encodes CDR1 DFQATT and CDR2 SNEGSKA (reference sequence). The CDR3 is made up of 11 amino acids. The chain's CDR3 is CSAPPGLPRNF. The CDR3 DNA follows: TGCAGTGCACCACCAGGGCTGCCACGAAACTTT.

This rearrangement joins TRBV19 to TRBJ2-7; 8 bases agree with TRBD1. With 4 bases clipped from V and 4 bases from J, the junction kept 6 bases outside the gene matches. The CDR3 contains 14 residues. Germline lookup yields CDR1 LNHDA and CDR2 SQIVND (reference sequence). The CDR3 protein is CASSKDREEYEQYF. CDR3 sequence (DNA): TGTGCCAGTAGTAAGGACAGGGAAGAATACGAGCAGTACTTC.

The chain combines TRBV6-5 with TRBJ2-3; 7 bases line up with TRBD2. Trimming cost V 2 bases and J 6 bases; bases outside gene matches: 8. The CDR3 runs to 15 residues. The V gene's germline CDR1 is MNHEY and CDR2 SVGAGI. The CDR3 coding sequence is TGTGCCAGCAGTTACGTTTCTAGCGGAGGGGATACGCAGTATTTT. Translating gives CASSYVSSGGDTQYF.

The chain is built from TRBV19 and TRBJ1-2; 8 bases are shared with TRBD1. This CDR3 contains 13 residues. The ends lost 7 bases at V and 6 bases at J; junction bases unmatched: 7. Germline V gene sequence: CDR1 LNHDA, CDR2 SQIVND (reference sequence). CDR3: CASTPRDRHGYTF. The CDR3, as DNA: TGTGCCAGTACCCCGAGGGACAGGCATGGCTACACCTTC.

This chain links TRBV10-1 with TRBJ1-1, with 9 nucleotides matching TRBD1. This CDR3 comprises 14 residues. V was pared by 6 bases and J by 1 base, with 3 bases of the junction left unmatched. Germline lookup yields CDR1 WNHNN and CDR2 SYGVQD (reference sequence). The CDR3 bases are TGCGCCAGCAGACCGGGACAGGGGAACACTGAAGCTTTCTTT. This translates into CASRPGQGNTEAFF.

The rearrangement uses TRBV3-1 (or the pseudogene TRBV3-2) and TRBJ2-3; 11 nucleotides line up with TRBD2. CDR3 length equals 16 residues. Germline CDR1 is LGHDT and CDR2 is YNNKEL (reference sequence). V dropped 0 bases and J dropped 6; count of bases not matched to a gene: 5. The CDR3 sequence is CASSQENSGRGDTQYF. The DNA of the CDR3 is TGTGCCAGCAGCCAAGAGAATAGCGGGAGGGGGGATACGCAGTATTTT.

The rearrangement links TRBV18 to TRBJ2-3, with 8 bases that match TRBD1. The junction had 17 bases not matched to a gene; V was cut back by 6 bases and J by 0 bases. The CDR3 extends over 19 amino acids. Germline values: CDR1 KGHSH, CDR2 LQKENI. In DNA, the CDR3 is TGTGCCAGCTCCCCGCGGCTGACAGGGGCTATGGGGAGCACAGATACGCAGTATTTT. Its protein product is CASSPRLTGAMGSTDTQYF.

This clone was found once. The genes are TRBV2 and TRBJ2-7; D call uncertain. The V and J ends lost 6 bases and 6 bases respectively, with 12 bases between them. The CDR3 contains 12 residues. Looked up from germline, CDR1 is SNHLY and CDR2 is FYNNEI. The CDR3, as DNA: TGTGCCAGCAGGACTGACTCGAGCGAGCAGTACTTC. Its protein product is CASRTDSSEQYF.

This sequence joins TRBV6-5 and TRBJ2-7; D is perhaps TRBD1 or TRBD2 (7 bases each). This CDR3 is built from 15 residues. Trimming took 4 bases from V and 5 from J, leaving 18 bases between them. Germline V gene sequence: CDR1 MNHEY, CDR2 SVGAGI. CDR3 bases: TGTGCCAGCAGTTTCTCAGGGGGGGGAACGGACGAGCAGTACTTC. Its translation is CASSFSGGGTDEQYF.

V is TRBV4-1 and J is TRBJ1-4, with 7 nucleotides matching TRBD1. V lost 3 bases to trimming and J lost 8 bases; unmatched junction nucleotides: 12. The CDR3 covers 16 residues. Germline V gene sequence: CDR1 MGHRA, CDR2 YSYEKL. The CDR3: CASSHPSRQGGEKLFF. The CDR3 bases are TGCGCCAGCAGCCACCCATCTCGACAGGGAGGAGAAAAACTGTTTTTT.

The V and J genes are TRBV29-1 and TRBJ1-2; D remains ambiguous. Germline V CDR1 and CDR2: SQVTM, ANQGSEA. V gave up 2 bases and J gave up 0 bases, with 7 bases separating them. The CDR3 totals 13 residues. CDR3 sequence (DNA): TGCAGCGTTGAATCCGGGACTAACTATGGCTACACCTTC. Amino acids: CSVESGTNYGYTF.

The J gene is TRBJ1-1, the V gene TRBV6-6; no definite D call. V was trimmed by 0 bases and J by 10 bases, leaving 15 bases between them. The CDR3 spans 14 residues. Germline lookup yields CDR1 MNHNY and CDR2 SVGAGI (reference sequence). Here the CDR3 DNA reads TGTGCCAGCAGTTACTCGAACCGAGGTTTTGGAGCTTTCTTT. Protein: CASSYSNRGFGAFF.

This clone was seen more than once but under ten times. The chain joins TRBV19 to TRBJ1-5; 9 nucleotides agree with TRBD1. V trimming: 5 bases; J trimming: 4 bases; junction bases outside the gene matches: 0. Germline V lookup: CDR1 LNHDA, CDR2 SQIVND (reference sequence). This CDR3 spans 13 amino acids. The CDR3 here is CASSGTGNQPQHF. The CDR3 DNA is TGTGCCAGTAGTGGGACAGGGAATCAGCCCCAGCATTTT.